The 15 T cell receptor beta chains presented below share a single source sample, sequenced in a study of metastatic and nonmetastatic thyroid tumors. No treatment of any kind had been given to any patient before thyroid surgery. TCRdb reassembled clones from the PCR reads with MiXCR. Of fewer than 40,000 clones listed, around 18% are singletons. Material for sequencing was tumor tissue. All receptors derive from a female donor with papillary thyroid cancer or a benign thyroid nodule (not recorded which). Some clones in this sample may be carry-over from other donors' samples.

This clone was picked up many times. V gene TRBV28 combines with J gene TRBJ2-7; 9 positions agree with TRBD1. The ends lost 7 bases at V and 3 bases at J; junction bases unmatched: 10. This CDR3 comprises 15 residues. Germline CDR1 and CDR2: MDHEN and SYDVKM. CDR3 residues: CASTALGTGYYEQYF. CDR3 coding DNA: TGTGCCAGCACAGCCTTGGGGACAGGGTACTACGAGCAGTACTTC.

The sample holds a few counts of this clone. This sequence may be a read error, since a much larger clone differs from it by one base. The chain couples TRBV7-8 to TRBJ2-7; TRBD1 aligns across 7 bases. Trimming removed 2 bases from V and 0 bases from J; junction bases left unmatched: 4. This CDR3 has 15 amino acids. Germline CDR1 is SGHVS and CDR2 is FQNEAQ. CDR3: CASSLFGTASYEQYF. The DNA of the CDR3 is TGTGCCAGCAGCTTATTTGGGACAGCCTCCTACGAGCAGTACTTC.

This clone was found many times. V is TRBV11-2 and J is TRBJ2-5, with 7 bases aligning to TRBD1. The V gene's germline CDR1 is SGHAT and CDR2 FQNNGV. The CDR3 totals 14 residues. J was trimmed by 4 bases and V by 4 bases; bases with no gene match: 6. The CDR3 DNA reads TGTGCCAGCAGCTCCGACAGGGTCGTAGAGACCCAGTACTTC. This codes for CASSSDRVVETQYF.

This sequence joins TRBV20-1 and TRBJ1-5; the D gene is possibly TRBD1 (6 bases). Germline V gene sequence: CDR1 DFQATT, CDR2 SNEGSKA (reference sequence). This CDR3 is built from 13 residues. Trimming removed 3 bases from V and 5 bases from J, with 11 bases in between. CDR3 in DNA: TGCAGTGCTAGCAGGGGAGTCGATCAGCCCCAGCATTTT. It yields the protein CSASRGVDQPQHF.

Of note for this clone: A single base separates this from a much larger clone, so it may be a read error. The CDR3 DNA reads as TGCGCCAGCAGGCGGGGGGACCAGAACACTGAAGCTTTCTTT. Translated: CASRRGDQNTEAFF. This rearrangement joins TRBV10-2 to TRBJ1-1; D is possibly TRBD1 (5 bases). Germline V CDR1 and CDR2: WSHSY, SAAADI. With 6 bases removed from V and 1 base from J, the gap between germline ends came to 12 bases. CDR3 length: 14 amino acids.

In its sample, this clone was seen many times. The V call is TRBV7-3, the J call TRBJ2-2, with D possibly matching TRBD1 (6 bases). This CDR3 region has 15 residues. CDR1 is SGHTA and CDR2 is FQGTGA in the germline V gene. Trimming left V 8 bases short and J 6 bases short, with 19 bases between. CDR3 loop: CASDPGPRGPGELFF. The CDR3 coding sequence is TGTGCCAGCGACCCGGGACCCAGGGGTCCCGGGGAGCTGTTTTTT.

This clone was recorded a few times. A read error may explain this, as a much larger clone is one base away. The same CDR3 is also encoded by other DNA sequences in this sample. The chain joins TRBV20-1 to TRBJ2-1; 9 bases fit TRBD2. The CDR3 contains 14 residues. Per germline, CDR1 DFQATT and CDR2 SNEGSKA (reference sequence). V gave up 6 bases and J gave up 5 bases; unmatched junction bases: 8. CDR3 region: CSAILAGLDNEQFF. CDR3 nucleotide sequence: TGCAGTGCCATACTAGCGGGCCTAGACAATGAGCAGTTCTTC.

This clone was found a few times. Possible read error: a much larger clone is one base away. Because the CDR3 is missing its conserved closing phenylalanine or tryptophan, this is likely a read error. This sample also contains other DNA sequences that code for the same CDR3. The chain is built from TRBV5-8 and TRBJ2-5; no definite D call. There are 12 residues in the CDR3. Germline V gives CDR1 SGHTS, CDR2 YDEGEE. Trimming pared 1 base from V and 5 bases from J, leaving 6 bases between. CDR3 sequence (DNA): TGTGCCAGCAGCTTGCTCAGGGAGACCCAGTACTCC. Protein product: CASSLLRETQYS.

This rearrangement joins TRBV7-9 to TRBJ1-4; 9 nucleotides match TRBD1. Per germline, CDR1 SEHNR and CDR2 FQNEAQ (reference sequence). This CDR3 contains 15 residues. The V and J ends lost 3 bases and 8 bases, in that order; junction bases with no gene match: 7. CDR3: CASSFPQGAREKLFF. Written as DNA, the CDR3 is TGTGCCAGCAGCTTTCCACAGGGGGCGCGGGAAAAACTGTTTTTT.

The table lists this clone with a few counts. A single base separates this from a much larger clone, so it may be a read error. V usage is TRBV9 and J usage is TRBJ2-7; 9 bases match TRBD1. This CDR3 contains 17 residues. V gave up 0 bases and J gave up 4 bases; unmatched junction bases: 11. CDR1 and CDR2 from the germline V gene are SGDLS and YYNGEE. This CDR3 reads CASSVGTGGQAGYEQYF. The CDR3 DNA reads TGTGCCAGCAGCGTAGGCACAGGGGGCCAGGCGGGGTACGAGCAGTACTTC.

This chain uses TRBV5-1 with TRBJ1-1, with a tentative D call TRBD1 (6 bases). With 5 bases removed from V and 7 bases from J, the gap between germline ends came to 15 bases. The CDR3 sequence is 13 residues long. CDR1 is SGHRS, CDR2 YFSETQ, per germline. The CDR3 sequence is CASRLGGADEAFF. The CDR3 coding sequence is TGCGCCAGCAGACTCGGGGGGGCGGATGAAGCTTTCTTT.

There are many counts of this clone. The chain carries TRBV19 and TRBJ2-6; 7 bases agree with TRBD2. After removal of 7 bases from V and 1 base from J, the junction contained 10 bases not matched to a gene. The V gene's germline CDR1 is LNHDA and CDR2 SQIVND (reference sequence). This CDR3 comprises 17 residues. The CDR3 spells CASNGAGLLSGANVLTF. CDR3 DNA: TGTGCCAGTAATGGAGCGGGACTCCTTTCTGGGGCCAACGTCCTGACTTTC.

About this clone: A single base separates this from a much larger clone, so it may be a read error. The gene calls are TRBV10-3 and TRBJ1-2, with D maybe TRBD1 (5 bases). Germline V gives CDR1 ENHRY, CDR2 SYGVKD. The ends were cut back, 9 bases at V and 8 bases at J, with 19 bases in the middle. The CDR3 runs to 13 residues. In DNA, the CDR3 is TGTGCCATTCATGGGGCCACCCCCGGGGGCTACACCTTC. Its translation is CAIHGATPGGYTF.

This clone has ten or more counts. The genes are TRBV6-1 and TRBJ2-1; no clear D gene. Germline CDR1 is MNHNS and CDR2 is SASEGT. The CDR3 is 13 amino acids. With 4 bases removed from V and 7 bases from J, the gap between germline ends came to 11 bases. Written as DNA, the CDR3 is TGTGCCAGCAGTGCGAGGTGGGGTAATGAGCAGTTCTTC. Protein: CASSARWGNEQFF.

The CDR3 region is CASSSGRGDEKLFF. CDR3 nucleotides: TGTGCCAGCAGTTCAGGCAGGGGCGACGAAAAACTGTTTTTT. The chain carries TRBV27 and TRBJ1-4; TRBD1 might be the D (6 bases). The germline V gene encodes CDR1 MNHEY and CDR2 SMNVEV (reference sequence). Trimming left V 4 bases short and J 8 bases short, with 14 bases between. This CDR3 has 14 amino acids.